The 32 T cell receptor beta chains listed next were all sequenced from one sample in a study of identical twins. Each CDR3 protein gets one entry after TCRdb re-called the 5' RACE reads with MiXCR. The sample records around 370,000 distinct CDR3 sequences, roughly 9% being singletons. The sequenced sample consisted of naive T cells sorted from blood. Source of these receptors: a woman between 50 and 59 years old in good health.

This chain links TRBV4-1 with TRBJ2-3, with a tentative D call TRBD1 (6 bases). V was clipped by 1 base and J by 3 bases, with 14 bases between them. The CDR3 loop spans 16 amino acids. Germline assignment: CDR1 MGHRA and CDR2 YSYEKL. CDR3 amino acids: CASSQGTGKGTDTQYF. CDR3 nucleotides: TGCGCCAGCAGCCAAGGAACAGGGAAGGGTACAGATACGCAGTATTTT.

This clonotype was recorded many times. The CDR3 sequence: CAISESELAGVEQFF. CDR3 DNA: TGTGCCATCAGTGAGTCGGAACTAGCGGGAGTTGAGCAGTTCTTC. V gene TRBV10-3 combines with J gene TRBJ2-1, with 11 bases matching TRBD2. Germline V gives CDR1 ENHRY, CDR2 SYGVKD. The CDR3 loop spans 15 amino acids. V shed 0 bases and J 9 bases; nucleotides not matched to a gene: 4.

This clonotype was detected many times. The V gene is TRBV20-1, the J gene TRBJ2-7, with D perhaps matching TRBD1 (7 bases). CDR3 length: 13 amino acids. CDR1 and CDR2 from the germline V gene are DFQATT and SNEGSKA (reference sequence). Between the trimmed V and J ends, which lost 5 bases and 2 bases, there was a span of 13 bases. The CDR3 region has the DNA TGCAGTGCTTCAGGGGGGAGAACCTACGAGCAGTACTTC. Amino acids: CSASGGRTYEQYF.

The V and J genes are TRBV3-1 and TRBJ2-5; D remains unclear. The CDR3 spans 15 residues. Germline V lookup: CDR1 LGHDT, CDR2 YNNKEL (reference sequence). V lost 1 base, J lost 5 bases, and 14 bases lay in between. CDR3 in DNA: TGTGCCAGCAGCCAAGTGGGCGTAGGTGGCGAGACCCAGTACTTC. Amino acid sequence: CASSQVGVGGETQYF.

The chain links TRBV2 to TRBJ1-1; unclear D gene. Per the germline V gene, CDR1 is SNHLY and CDR2 is FYNNEI. V lost 7 bases, J lost 8 bases, and 11 bases lay in between. The CDR3 sequence is 11 residues long. This CDR3 reads CASTPGVEAFF. The CDR3 DNA sequence: TGTGCCAGCACACCCGGCGTCGAAGCTTTCTTT.

This clonotype was picked up many times. Compared with germline, one end of the junction differs, possibly owing to a read error. The V gene is TRBV12-3 or TRBV12-4, the J gene TRBJ2-2; D is ambiguous. This CDR3 is built from 12 residues. CDR3 region: CASSLDAGELFF. CDR3 DNA sequence: TGTGCCAGCAGCTTAGACGCCGGGGAGCTGTTTTTT.

DNA of the CDR3: TGCGCCAGCAGCTCCTCAATTGGGGGGGGGCATGAGCAGTTCTTC. Protein: CASSSSIGGGHEQFF. This rearrangement joins TRBV5-1 to TRBJ2-1, with D maybe TRBD2 (7 bases). Trimming removed 3 bases from V and 8 bases from J, with 18 bases in between. Germline-derived CDR1 and CDR2 are SGHRS and YFSETQ. This CDR3 region has 15 residues.

V usage is TRBV5-1 and J usage is TRBJ2-1; 8 nucleotides align to TRBD2. J was trimmed by 7 bases and V by 1 base; bases with no gene match: 10. Germline CDR1 and CDR2: SGHRS and YFSETQ. The CDR3 extends over 16 amino acids. The CDR3 nucleotides are TGCGCCAGCAGCTTGCTTCAAGCGGGAGAAGGAAATGAGCAGTTCTTC. Residues: CASSLLQAGEGNEQFF.

This clonotype was counted many times. The V and J genes are TRBV7-6 and TRBJ1-1; TRBD1 is a possible D gene (5 bases). The CDR3 length is 13 residues. The V end lost 5 bases, the J end lost 0 bases, and 7 bases lay between the germline ends. Germline V gene lookup returns CDR1 SGHVS and CDR2 FNYEAQ. The CDR3 region has the DNA TGTGCCAGCAGCCTACAGGTGAACACTGAAGCTTTCTTT. This translates into CASSLQVNTEAFF. Combining the CDR3 with reference TRBV7-6 and TRBJ1-1 gives the whole variable domain GAGVSQSPRYKVTKRGQDVALRCDPISGHVSLYWYRQALGQGPEFLTYFNYEAQQDKSGLPNDRFSAERPEGSISTLTIQRTEQRDSAMYRCASSLQVNTEAFFGQGTRLTVV.

This clonotype was seen many times. The CDR3 region is CASTPPLVNTEAFF. The CDR3 coding sequence is TGTGCCAGCACCCCTCCCCTGGTGAACACTGAAGCTTTCTTT. This chain joins TRBV7-2 and TRBJ1-1; D is unclear. V was cut by 7 bases and J by 0 bases, with 12 bases left in between. Germline lookup yields CDR1 SGHTA and CDR2 FQGNSA. The CDR3 extends over 14 amino acids.

This clonotype showed up many times. The chain combines TRBV3-1 with TRBJ2-7; unclear D gene. Germline V gene lookup returns CDR1 LGHDT and CDR2 YNNKEL (reference sequence). V lost 1 base and J lost 0, with 7 bases in between. The CDR3 totals 14 residues. CDR3 DNA: TGTGCCAGCAGCCAAGGGTCTACCTCCTACGAGCAGTACTTC. Encoded protein: CASSQGSTSYEQYF.

The V call is TRBV7-8, the J call TRBJ2-1, with 10 bases matching TRBD2. The V gene's germline CDR1 is SGHVS and CDR2 FQNEAQ. Unmatched junction bases numbered 8, after V lost 6 bases and J lost 6 bases. The CDR3 sequence is 15 residues long. CDR3 DNA: TGTGCCAGCAGTCCAAGCGGGAGGGCCGTCAATGAGCAGTTCTTC. Encoded protein: CASSPSGRAVNEQFF.

Ten or more counts support this clonotype. This chain uses TRBV18 with TRBJ2-1; perhaps D is TRBD1 or TRBD2 (6 bases each). V gave up 4 bases and J gave up 8 bases, with 9 bases separating them. Germline CDR1 KGHSH, CDR2 LQKENI. The CDR3 covers 12 residues. CDR3 in DNA: TGTGCCAGCTCACAGGGGGGCGATGAGCAGTTCTTC. This sequence encodes CASSQGGDEQFF.

The table lists this clonotype with many counts. The CDR3 DNA sequence: TGTGCCAGCGGAAACACCGGGGAGCTGTTTTTT. The encoded protein is CASGNTGELFF. V is TRBV6-4 and J is TRBJ2-2; D remains unclear. The CDR3 spans 11 residues. Germline CDR1 reads MRHNA; CDR2 reads SNTAGT. Trimming cost V 8 bases and J 2 bases, with 3 bases left between them.

This chain links TRBV19 with TRBJ2-4; 9 nucleotides align to TRBD1. CDR3 length: 14 amino acids. Looked up from germline, CDR1 is LNHDA and CDR2 is SQIVND (reference sequence). The V and J ends lost 4 bases and 8 bases, in that order; junction bases with no gene match: 6. This chain's CDR3 is CASSRRQGGDIQYF. The CDR3 bases are TGTGCCAGTAGTAGGAGACAGGGGGGGGACATTCAGTACTTC.

For the CDR3, the DNA is TGCGCCAGCAGCGGGGCTGAAGGCATGCCGGGGCTTGAGCAGTTCTTC. It specifies CASSGAEGMPGLEQFF. V is TRBV5-1 and J is TRBJ2-1; D could derive from TRBD1 or TRBD2 (5 bases each). The CDR3 has 16 residues. V dropped 4 bases and J dropped 9 bases, with 23 bases sitting between them. Germline CDR1 SGHRS, CDR2 YFSETQ.

This chain joins TRBV3-1 and TRBJ2-7; D not resolved. The germline gives CDR1 LGHDT, CDR2 YNNKEL (reference sequence). The V and J ends lost 0 bases and 5 bases respectively, with 11 bases between them. The CDR3 covers 14 residues. This CDR3 reads CASSQDPRADEQYF. DNA of the CDR3: TGTGCCAGCAGCCAAGATCCCCGGGCCGACGAGCAGTACTTC.

This clonotype was observed a few times. The V gene is TRBV20-1, the J gene TRBJ2-7; 9 bases match TRBD2. The V gene's germline CDR1 is DFQATT and CDR2 SNEGSKA (reference sequence). CDR3 size: 14 residues. With 5 bases clipped from V and 1 base from J, the junction kept 6 bases outside the gene matches. The DNA for the CDR3 is TGCAGTGCTCGAGGGACTAGCCCGTCCTACGAGCAGTACTTC. It yields the protein CSARGTSPSYEQYF.

This clonotype appeared a few times. V and J are TRBV4-1 and TRBJ2-1; D is ambiguous. V was shortened by 1 base and J by 0 bases, with 10 bases between the two germline ends. The CDR3 has 16 amino acids. Germline lookup yields CDR1 MGHRA and CDR2 YSYEKL. The CDR3 DNA reads as TGCGCCAGCAGCCAAGTGTTTCCATACTCCTACAATGAGCAGTTCTTC. This sequence encodes CASSQVFPYSYNEQFF.

The rearrangement links TRBV12-3 or TRBV12-4 to TRBJ2-1, with 12 nucleotides matching TRBD2. The CDR3 is made up of 15 amino acids. V gave up 5 bases and J gave up 9 bases; unmatched junction bases: 8. The DNA for the CDR3 is TGTGCCAGCAGTCCTAGCGGGAGGGCCGGGGGTGAGCAGTTCTTC. This sequence encodes CASSPSGRAGGEQFF.

This clonotype was detected only a few times. This chain connects TRBV30 to TRBJ1-1; 8 nucleotides align to TRBD1. Germline V gene lookup returns CDR1 GTSNPN and CDR2 SVGIG (reference sequence). The CDR3 is made up of 14 amino acids. The trim removed 1 base at V and 0 bases at J, leaving 1 base unmatched. This CDR3 is CAWSGQGMNTEAFF. The CDR3 bases are TGTGCCTGGAGTGGACAGGGGATGAACACTGAAGCTTTCTTT.

The gene calls are TRBV2 and TRBJ2-3; 7 bases line up with TRBD2. The CDR3 length is 15 residues. The J segment lost 8 bases and the V segment lost 0 bases, leaving 8 bases of the junction unmatched. The germline CDR1 and CDR2 sequences are SNHLY and FYNNEI. The CDR3 DNA reads as TGTGCCAGCAGTGAAGCGCTGGGGGGGGGAGTTACGCAGTATTTT. This translates into CASSEALGGGVTQYF.

CDR3 amino acids: CASSQDRGHTYEQYF. In DNA, the CDR3 is TGCGCCAGCAGCCAAGACAGGGGGCACACCTACGAGCAGTACTTC. The genes are TRBV4-1 and TRBJ2-7; TRBD1 agrees at 8 bases. V lost 0 bases, J lost 2 bases, and 3 bases stayed unmatched. The CDR3 is made up of 15 amino acids. Germline CDR1 and CDR2: MGHRA and YSYEKL.

J is TRBJ2-7 and V is TRBV4-1, with TRBD2 matching 9 bases. The ends lost 3 bases at V and 2 bases at J; junction bases unmatched: 2. The CDR3 contains 14 residues. CDR1 MGHRA and CDR2 YSYEKL come from the germline V gene. CDR3 sequence: CASSQREGPYEQYF. The DNA of the CDR3 is TGCGCCAGCAGCCAGCGGGAGGGCCCCTACGAGCAGTACTTC.

This clonotype was counted a few times. The rearrangement joins TRBV5-1 to TRBJ2-1, with 11 bases fitting TRBD1. With 2 bases clipped from V and 3 bases from J, the junction kept 7 bases outside the gene matches. Per germline, CDR1 SGHRS and CDR2 YFSETQ. The CDR3 is 17 amino acids. This CDR3 is CASSLTGTGGFYNEQFF. The CDR3 DNA is TGCGCCAGCAGCTTAACCGGGACAGGGGGTTTCTACAATGAGCAGTTCTTC. Full variable domain (outside the CDR3, taken from reference TRBV5-1 and TRBJ2-1): KAGVTQTPRYLIKTRGQQVTLSCSPISGHRSVSWYQQTPGQGLQFLFEYFSETQRNKGNFPGRFSGRQFSNSRSEMNVSTLELGDSALYLCASSLTGTGGFYNEQFFGPGTRLTVL.

The sample holds many counts of this clonotype. The chain combines TRBV10-3 with TRBJ1-2, with a weak D call TRBD1 (5 bases). V was clipped by 2 bases and J by 4 bases, with 8 bases between them. CDR3 length: 13 residues. Germline V gives CDR1 ENHRY, CDR2 SYGVKD. Written as DNA, the CDR3 is TGTGCCATCAGTGAGGACAGCATCTATGGCTACACCTTC. Amino acids: CAISEDSIYGYTF.

This clonotype was seen repeatedly, ten times or more. This chain uses TRBV6-1 with TRBJ2-7; D not resolved. This CDR3 spans 14 amino acids. Looked up from germline, CDR1 is MNHNS and CDR2 is SASEGT. V gave up 4 bases and J gave up 2 bases, with 12 bases separating them. Here the CDR3 reads CASSAFSVTYEQYF. DNA of the CDR3: TGTGCCAGCAGTGCTTTTTCAGTGACCTACGAGCAGTACTTC.

This clonotype was observed many times. The genes are TRBV28 and TRBJ1-5; tentatively, D is TRBD1 (6 bases). The CDR3 has 15 residues. Germline loops: CDR1 MDHEN, CDR2 SYDVKM. With 7 bases removed from V and 2 bases from J, the gap between germline ends came to 15 bases. DNA for the CDR3: TGTGCCAGCAACCTATCCGGGGGCGGCAATCAGCCCCAGCATTTT. As protein: CASNLSGGGNQPQHF.

This clonotype showed up just a few times. This CDR3 reads CASSLWGTSGNEQFF. The CDR3 nucleotides are TGCGCCAGCAGCTTGTGGGGGACATCGGGGAATGAGCAGTTCTTC. The chain links TRBV5-1 to TRBJ2-1, with D perhaps matching TRBD1 (6 bases). Looked up from germline, CDR1 is SGHRS and CDR2 is YFSETQ. Trimming shortened V by 1 base and J by 7 bases, and 15 bases separated the two germline ends. The CDR3 extends over 15 amino acids.

This clonotype came up a few times. The J gene is TRBJ2-4, the V gene TRBV25-1; 8 bases fit TRBD1. CDR1 is MGHDK, CDR2 SYGVNS, per germline. The CDR3 consists of 16 residues. V trimming: 5 bases; J trimming: 4 bases; junction bases outside the gene matches: 10. The CDR3 nucleotides read TGTGCCAGCAGTCAAGGGACAGGAGCTATTAAAAACATTCAGTACTTC. Amino acid sequence: CASSQGTGAIKNIQYF.

In this sample, this clonotype turned up many times. The chain combines TRBV12-3 or TRBV12-4 with TRBJ2-7; tentatively, D is TRBD1 or TRBD2 (6 bases each). The V gene lost 3 bases and the J gene lost 2 bases, with 14 bases spanning the gap. This CDR3 comprises 15 residues. The DNA of the CDR3 is TGTGCCAGCAGTTTTTCCCGGGGGCTCCCCTACGAGCAGTACTTC. Translated, it gives CASSFSRGLPYEQYF.

V gene TRBV29-1 combines with J gene TRBJ2-7, with D maybe TRBD1 (6 bases). This CDR3 spans 12 amino acids. Per the germline V gene, CDR1 is SQVTM and CDR2 is ANQGSEA. V was clipped by 7 bases and J by 2 bases, with 12 bases between them. Written as DNA, the CDR3 is TGCAGCGCGCGGAAGGGGGCCTACGAGCAGTACTTC. Translation: CSARKGAYEQYF.